This T cell receptor beta chain was identified during a study of technical replicates of blood from a handful of donors. Only in-frame clones appear in the TCRdb table, and some are missing; sequencing was by immunoSEQ multiplex PCR. This sample has 59,000 or so clones, with over 85% found just once. V gave up 5 bases and J gave up 0 bases, with 13 bases separating them. The germline V gene has CDR1 MNHEY and CDR2 SVGAGI. This CDR3 is built from 15 residues. The J gene is TRBJ1-2, the V gene TRBV6-5; weak D call: TRBD1 (6 bases). This receptor was obtained from a human donor in good health. Some clones in this sample may be carry-over from other donors' samples. The sample taken for sequencing was PBMCs. The CDR3 region is CASSPGTSSNYGYTF. The CDR3 DNA reads as TGTGCCAGCAGTCCTGGGACATCGTCTAACTATGGCTACACCTTC.